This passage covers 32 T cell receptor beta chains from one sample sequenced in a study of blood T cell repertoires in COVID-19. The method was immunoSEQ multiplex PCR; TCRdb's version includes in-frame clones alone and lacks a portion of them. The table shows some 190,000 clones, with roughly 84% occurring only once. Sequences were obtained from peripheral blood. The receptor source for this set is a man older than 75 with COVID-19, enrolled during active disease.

The CDR3 region has the DNA TGTGCCAGCAGTAGACAGACAGGGGTAGAGACCCAGTACTTC. Residues: CASSRQTGVETQYF. The chain carries TRBV7-9 and TRBJ2-5, with 8 bases lining up with TRBD1. The CDR3 sequence is 14 residues long. V was clipped by 6 bases and J by 4 bases; unmatched bases: 7. Germline loops: CDR1 SEHNR, CDR2 FQNEAQ (reference sequence).

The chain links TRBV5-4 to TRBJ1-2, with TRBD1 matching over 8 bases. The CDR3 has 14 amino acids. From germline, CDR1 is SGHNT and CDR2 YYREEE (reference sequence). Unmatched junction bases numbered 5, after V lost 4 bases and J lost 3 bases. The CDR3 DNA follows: TGTGCCAGCAGCCGGGCGGACAGGGACTATGGCTACACCTTC. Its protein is CASSRADRDYGYTF. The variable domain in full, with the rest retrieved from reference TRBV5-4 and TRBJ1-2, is ETGVTQSPTHLIKTRGQQVTLRCSSQSGHNTVSWYQQALGQGPQFIFQYYREEENGRGNFPPRFSGLQFPNYSSELNVNALELDDSALYLCASSRADRDYGYTFGSGTRLTVV.

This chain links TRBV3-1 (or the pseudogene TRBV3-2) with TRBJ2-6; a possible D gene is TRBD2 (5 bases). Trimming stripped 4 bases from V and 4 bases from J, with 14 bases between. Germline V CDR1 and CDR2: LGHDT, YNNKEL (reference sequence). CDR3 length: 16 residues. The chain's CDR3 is CASSRRLPGGANVLTF. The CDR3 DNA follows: TGTGCCAGCAGCCGGCGGCTTCCGGGGGGGGCCAACGTCCTGACTTTC.

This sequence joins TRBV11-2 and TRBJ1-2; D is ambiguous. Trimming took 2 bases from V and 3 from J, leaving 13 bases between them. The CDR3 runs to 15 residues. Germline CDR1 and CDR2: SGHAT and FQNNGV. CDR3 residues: CASSLLRGSHYGYTF. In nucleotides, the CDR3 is TGTGCCAGCAGCTTACTGCGCGGGTCGCACTATGGCTACACCTTC.

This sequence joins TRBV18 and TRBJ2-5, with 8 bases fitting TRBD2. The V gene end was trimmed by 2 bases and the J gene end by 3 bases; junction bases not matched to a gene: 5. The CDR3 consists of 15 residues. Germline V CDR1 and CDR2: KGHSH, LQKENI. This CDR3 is CASSPNGGVEETQYF. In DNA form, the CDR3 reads TGTGCCAGCTCACCAAACGGGGGGGTCGAAGAGACCCAGTACTTC. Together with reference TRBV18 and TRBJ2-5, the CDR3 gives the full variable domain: NAGVMQNPRHLVRRRGQEARLRCSPMKGHSHVYWYRQLPEEGLKFMVYLQKENIIDESGMPKERFSAEFPKEGPSILRIQQVVRGDSAAYFCASSPNGGVEETQYFGPGTRLLVL.

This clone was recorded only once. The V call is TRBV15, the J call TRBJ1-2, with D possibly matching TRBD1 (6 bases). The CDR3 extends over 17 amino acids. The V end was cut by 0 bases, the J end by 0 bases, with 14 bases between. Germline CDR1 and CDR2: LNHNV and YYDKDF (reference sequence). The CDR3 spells CATSREGGHFSNYGYTF. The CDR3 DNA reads TGTGCCACCAGCAGAGAAGGGGGACACTTTTCTAACTATGGCTACACCTTC.

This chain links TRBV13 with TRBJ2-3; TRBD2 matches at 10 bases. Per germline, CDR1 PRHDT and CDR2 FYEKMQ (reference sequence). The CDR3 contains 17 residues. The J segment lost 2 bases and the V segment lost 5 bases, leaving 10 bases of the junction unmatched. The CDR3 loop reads CASSEGVAGGLTDTQYF. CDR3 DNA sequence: TGTGCCAGCAGCGAGGGGGTAGCGGGGGGCCTCACAGATACGCAGTATTTT.

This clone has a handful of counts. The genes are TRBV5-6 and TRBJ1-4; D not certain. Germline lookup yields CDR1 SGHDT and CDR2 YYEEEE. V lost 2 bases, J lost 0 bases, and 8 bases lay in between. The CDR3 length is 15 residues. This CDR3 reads CASSLYAATNEKLFF. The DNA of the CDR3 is TGTGCCAGCAGCTTATACGCAGCAACTAATGAAAAACTGTTTTTT.

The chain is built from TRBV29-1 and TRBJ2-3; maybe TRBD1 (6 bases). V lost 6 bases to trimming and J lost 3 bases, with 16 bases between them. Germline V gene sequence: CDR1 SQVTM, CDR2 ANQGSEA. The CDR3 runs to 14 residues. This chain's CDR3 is CSVESQGRTDTQYF. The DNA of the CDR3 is TGCAGCGTGGAATCTCAGGGGCGGACAGATACGCAGTATTTT.

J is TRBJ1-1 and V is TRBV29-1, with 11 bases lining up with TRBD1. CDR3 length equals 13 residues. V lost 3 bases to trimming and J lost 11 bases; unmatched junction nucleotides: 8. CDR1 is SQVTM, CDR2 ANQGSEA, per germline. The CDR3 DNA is TGCAGCGTTGACCGGGGGGACAGGGGGAGGGCTTTCTTT. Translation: CSVDRGDRGRAFF.

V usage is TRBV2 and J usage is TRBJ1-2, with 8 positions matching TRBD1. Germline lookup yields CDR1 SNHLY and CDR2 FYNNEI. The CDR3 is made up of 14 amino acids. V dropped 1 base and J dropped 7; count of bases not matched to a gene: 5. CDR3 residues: CASSEVKGTGGYTF. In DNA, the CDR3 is TGTGCCAGCAGTGAAGTTAAGGGGACAGGTGGCTACACCTTC.

This chain's CDR3 is CASSLQQGGTGELFF. The CDR3 DNA is TGTGCCAGCAGCTTACAACAGGGGGGTACCGGGGAGCTGTTTTTT. The chain uses TRBV7-9 and TRBJ2-2; 8 nucleotides agree with TRBD1. The CDR3 is 15 amino acids. Trimming removed 2 bases from V and 5 bases from J; junction bases left unmatched: 4. Per the germline V gene, CDR1 is SEHNR and CDR2 is FQNEAQ (reference sequence).

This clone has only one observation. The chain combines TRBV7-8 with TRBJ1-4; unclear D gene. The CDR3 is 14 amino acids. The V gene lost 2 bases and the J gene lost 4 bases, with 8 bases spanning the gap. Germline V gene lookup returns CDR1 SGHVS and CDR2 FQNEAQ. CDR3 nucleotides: TGTGCCAGCAGCTTAACCGGGTTTAATGAAAAACTGTTTTTT. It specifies CASSLTGFNEKLFF.

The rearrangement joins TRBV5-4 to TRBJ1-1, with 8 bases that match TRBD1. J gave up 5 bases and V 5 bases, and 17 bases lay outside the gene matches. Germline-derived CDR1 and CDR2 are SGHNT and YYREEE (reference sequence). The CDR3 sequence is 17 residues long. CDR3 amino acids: CASSLGQGQNLHTEAFF. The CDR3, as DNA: TGTGCCAGCAGTCTCGGACAGGGCCAAAATCTACATACTGAAGCTTTCTTT.

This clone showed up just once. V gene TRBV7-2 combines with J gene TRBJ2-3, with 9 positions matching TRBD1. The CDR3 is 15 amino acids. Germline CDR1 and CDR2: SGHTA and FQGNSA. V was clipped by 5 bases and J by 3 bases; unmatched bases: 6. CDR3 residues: CASSLQGAGTDTQYF. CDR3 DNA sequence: TGTGCCAGCAGCCTACAGGGGGCAGGGACAGATACGCAGTATTTT. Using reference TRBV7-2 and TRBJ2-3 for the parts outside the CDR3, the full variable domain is GAGVSQSPSNKVTEKGKDVELRCDPISGHTALYWYRQSLGQGLEFLIYFQGNSAPDKSGLPSDRFSAERTGGSVSTLTIQRTQQEDSAVYLCASSLQGAGTDTQYFGPGTRLTVL.

For the CDR3, the DNA is TGTGCCATTGGGCCAATCGGGCCCCAGCATTTT. Residues: CAIGPIGPQHF. This chain joins TRBV24-1 and TRBJ1-5; D not certain. The CDR3 consists of 11 residues. V lost 11 bases, J lost 9 bases, and 13 bases lay in between. Germline V gene lookup returns CDR1 KGHDR and CDR2 SFDVKD.

CDR3 region: CASSANSGVSGGEQYF. The CDR3 DNA is TGTGCCAGCAGCGCTAATAGCGGGGTGTCAGGCGGCGAGCAGTACTTC. V gene TRBV7-3 combines with J gene TRBJ2-7; 8 bases align to TRBD2. The CDR3 sequence is 16 residues long. Germline assignment: CDR1 SGHTA and CDR2 FQGTGA. J was trimmed by 6 bases and V by 5 bases; bases with no gene match: 15.

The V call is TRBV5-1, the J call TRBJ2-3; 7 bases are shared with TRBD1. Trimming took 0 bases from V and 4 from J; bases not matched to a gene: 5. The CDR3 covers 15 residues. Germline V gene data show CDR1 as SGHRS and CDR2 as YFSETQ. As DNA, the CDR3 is TGCGCCAGCAGCTTGGCGGGACAGTCCCCAGATACGCAGTATTTT. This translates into CASSLAGQSPDTQYF. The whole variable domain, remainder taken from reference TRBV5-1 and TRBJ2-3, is KAGVTQTPRYLIKTRGQQVTLSCSPISGHRSVSWYQQTPGQGLQFLFEYFSETQRNKGNFPGRFSGRQFSNSRSEMNVSTLELGDSALYLCASSLAGQSPDTQYFGPGTRLTVL.

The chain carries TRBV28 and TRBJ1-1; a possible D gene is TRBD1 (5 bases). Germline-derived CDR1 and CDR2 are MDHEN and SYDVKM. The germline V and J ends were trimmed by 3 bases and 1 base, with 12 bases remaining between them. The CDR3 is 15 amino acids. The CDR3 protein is CASSFGGTENTEAFF. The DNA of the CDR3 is TGTGCCAGCAGTTTCGGAGGGACGGAGAACACTGAAGCTTTCTTT.

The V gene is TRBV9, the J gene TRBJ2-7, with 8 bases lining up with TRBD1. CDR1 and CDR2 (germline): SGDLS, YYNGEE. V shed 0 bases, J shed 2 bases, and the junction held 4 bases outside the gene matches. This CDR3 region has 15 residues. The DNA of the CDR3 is TGTGCCAGCAGCGTAGGGGGGACAGGACCCTACGAGCAGTACTTC. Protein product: CASSVGGTGPYEQYF.

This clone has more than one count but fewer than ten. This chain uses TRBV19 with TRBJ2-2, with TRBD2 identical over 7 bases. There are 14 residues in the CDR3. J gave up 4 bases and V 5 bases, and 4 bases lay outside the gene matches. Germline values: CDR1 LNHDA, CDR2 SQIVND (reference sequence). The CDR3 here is CASSPGLTTGELFF. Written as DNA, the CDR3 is TGTGCCAGTAGTCCGGGACTAACCACCGGGGAGCTGTTTTTT.

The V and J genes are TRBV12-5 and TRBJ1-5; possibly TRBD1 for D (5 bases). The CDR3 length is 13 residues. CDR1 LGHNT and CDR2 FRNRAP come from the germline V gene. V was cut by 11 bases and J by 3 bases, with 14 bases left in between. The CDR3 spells CASPDRANQPQHF. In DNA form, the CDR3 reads TGTGCTTCCCCAGACAGAGCCAATCAGCCCCAGCATTTT.

CDR3 loop: CASSIGGAPINTEAFF. The CDR3 region has the DNA TGTGCCAGTAGTATCGGGGGGGCGCCTATCAACACTGAAGCTTTCTTT. This rearrangement joins TRBV19 to TRBJ1-1; a weak D match, TRBD1 (6 bases). The CDR3 is 16 amino acids. V shed 3 bases and J shed 2 bases, with 16 bases lying between them. The germline gives CDR1 LNHDA, CDR2 SQIVND (reference sequence).

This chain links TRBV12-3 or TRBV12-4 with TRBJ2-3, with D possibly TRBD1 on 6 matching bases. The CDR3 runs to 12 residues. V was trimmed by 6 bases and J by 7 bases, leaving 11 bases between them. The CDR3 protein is CASRRGQHTQYF. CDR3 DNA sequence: TGTGCCAGCAGGAGGGGACAACATACGCAGTATTTT.

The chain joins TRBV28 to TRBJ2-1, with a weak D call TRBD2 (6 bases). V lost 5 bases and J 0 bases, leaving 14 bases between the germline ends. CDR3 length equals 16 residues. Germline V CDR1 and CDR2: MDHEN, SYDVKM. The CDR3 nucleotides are TGTGCCAGCAGTCTCTTGGGGGGTAGCTCCTACAATGAGCAGTTCTTC. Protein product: CASSLLGGSSYNEQFF.

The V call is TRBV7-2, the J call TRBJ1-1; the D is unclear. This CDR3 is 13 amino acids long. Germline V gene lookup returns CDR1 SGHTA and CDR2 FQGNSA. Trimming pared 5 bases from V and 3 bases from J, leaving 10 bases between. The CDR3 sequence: CASSPRRDTEAFF. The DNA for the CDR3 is TGTGCCAGCAGCCCGAGGCGGGACACTGAAGCTTTCTTT.

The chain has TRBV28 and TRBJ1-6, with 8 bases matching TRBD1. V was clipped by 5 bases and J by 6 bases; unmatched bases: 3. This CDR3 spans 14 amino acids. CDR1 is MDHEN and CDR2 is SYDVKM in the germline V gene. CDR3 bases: TGTGCCAGCAGTCCGACAGGGGCTAATTCACCCCTCCACTTT. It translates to CASSPTGANSPLHF.

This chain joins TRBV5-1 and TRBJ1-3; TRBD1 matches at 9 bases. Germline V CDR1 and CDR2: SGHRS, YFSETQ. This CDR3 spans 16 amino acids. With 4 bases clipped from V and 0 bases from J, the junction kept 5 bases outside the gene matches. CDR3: CASSPTGGTSGNTIYF. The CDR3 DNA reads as TGCGCCAGCAGCCCGACAGGGGGAACCTCTGGAAACACCATATATTTT.

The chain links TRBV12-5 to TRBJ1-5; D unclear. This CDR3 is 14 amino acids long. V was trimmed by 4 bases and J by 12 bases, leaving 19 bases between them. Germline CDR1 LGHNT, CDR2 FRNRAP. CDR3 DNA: TGTGCTAGTGGTTCCGCCTCGTCTTACGGGAGCCAGCATTTT. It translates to CASGSASSYGSQHF.

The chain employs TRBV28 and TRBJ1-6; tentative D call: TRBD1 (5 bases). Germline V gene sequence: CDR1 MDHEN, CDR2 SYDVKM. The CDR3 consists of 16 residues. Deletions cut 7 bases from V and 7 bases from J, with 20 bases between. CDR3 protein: CASTLFPGMGNSPLHF. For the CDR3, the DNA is TGTGCCAGCACCCTCTTCCCAGGGATGGGGAATTCACCCCTCCACTTT.

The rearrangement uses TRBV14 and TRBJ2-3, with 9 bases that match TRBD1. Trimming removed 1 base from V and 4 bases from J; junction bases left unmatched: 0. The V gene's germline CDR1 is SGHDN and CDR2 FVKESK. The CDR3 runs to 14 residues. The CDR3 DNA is TGTGCCAGCAGCCAAGGGACAGGGGCAGATACGCAGTATTTT. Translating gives CASSQGTGADTQYF.

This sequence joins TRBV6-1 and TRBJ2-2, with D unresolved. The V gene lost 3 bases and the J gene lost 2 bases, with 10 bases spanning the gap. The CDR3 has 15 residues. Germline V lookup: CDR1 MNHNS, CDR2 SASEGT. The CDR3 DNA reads TGTGCCAGCAGTGATAGAGGCCTTAACACCGGGGAGCTGTTTTTT. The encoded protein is CASSDRGLNTGELFF.